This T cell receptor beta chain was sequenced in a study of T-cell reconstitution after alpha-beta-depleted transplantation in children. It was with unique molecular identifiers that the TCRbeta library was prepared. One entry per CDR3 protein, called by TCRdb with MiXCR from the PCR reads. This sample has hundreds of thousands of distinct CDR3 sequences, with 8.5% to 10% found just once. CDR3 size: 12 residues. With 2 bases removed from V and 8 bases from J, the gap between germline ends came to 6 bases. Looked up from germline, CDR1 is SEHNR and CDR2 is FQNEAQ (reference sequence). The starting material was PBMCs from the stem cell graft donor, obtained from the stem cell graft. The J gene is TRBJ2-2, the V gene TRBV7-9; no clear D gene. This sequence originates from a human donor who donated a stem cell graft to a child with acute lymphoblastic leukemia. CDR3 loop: CASSLSPGELFF. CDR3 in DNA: TGTGCCAGCAGCTTATCACCTGGGGAGCTGTTTTTT.